One and the same sample provided the 23 T cell receptor beta chains below, sequenced in a study of blood T cells in healthy people across ages. A second PCR of 7 to 11 cycles used a sample-barcoded 5' primer and a J-beta primer mix. TCRdb itself ran the 5' RACE reads through MiXCR, one entry per CDR3 protein. The sample includes 650,000 to 900,000 distinct CDR3 sequences, 55% to 65% of them seen just once. The sequenced sample consisted of blood. These receptors were collected from a man aged 30 to 45 in good health.

This clonotype was detected only once. V and J are TRBV25-1 and TRBJ2-1; 10 positions match TRBD2. Germline values: CDR1 MGHDK, CDR2 SYGVNS. The CDR3 covers 11 residues. The CDR3 here is CAAGGFNEQFF. DNA of the CDR3: TGTGCAGCGGGGGGGTTCAATGAGCAGTTCTTC.

The rearrangement links TRBV12-3 or TRBV12-4 to TRBJ2-7; D is possibly TRBD2 (5 bases). The CDR3 is 15 residues long. V lost 2 bases and J lost 2, with 13 bases in between. The CDR3 region is CASSLIGWGAYEQYF. In DNA, the CDR3 is TGTGCCAGCAGTTTAATCGGGTGGGGAGCCTACGAGCAGTACTTC.

Here the CDR3 reads CASSQQGTPQHF. In DNA, the CDR3 is TGTGCCAGCAGCCAACAAGGGACTCCCCAGCATTTT. This chain uses TRBV6-2 or TRBV6-3 with TRBJ1-5; maybe TRBD1 (5 bases). Germline-derived CDR1 and CDR2 are MNHEY and SVGEGT. The CDR3 runs to 12 residues. The V end lost 6 bases, the J end lost 10 bases, and 13 bases lay between the germline ends.

This chain joins TRBV4-3 and TRBJ2-3; D perhaps matches TRBD2 (5 bases). The CDR3 runs to 15 residues. Germline-derived CDR1 and CDR2 are LGHNA and YSLEER. Trimming removed 0 bases from V and 6 bases from J, with 13 bases in between. The DNA for the CDR3 is TGCGCCAGCAGCCAAGAACCGTATAGCGACGATACGCAGTATTTT. This translates into CASSQEPYSDDTQYF.

This clonotype was recorded a few times. The chain couples TRBV7-3 to TRBJ1-2; 9 bases agree with TRBD1. The junction had 8 bases not matched to a gene; V was cut back by 5 bases and J by 7 bases. The CDR3 sequence is 14 residues long. CDR1 is SGHTA and CDR2 is FQGTGA in the germline V gene. This CDR3 reads CASSAGQGVGGYTF. CDR3 nucleotide sequence: TGTGCCAGCAGCGCGGGACAGGGAGTGGGTGGCTACACCTTC.

This clonotype was found once. The rearrangement joins TRBV12-3 or TRBV12-4 to TRBJ1-1; possible D gene TRBD1, 5 bases. Deletions cut 6 bases from V and 5 bases from J, with 13 bases between. This CDR3 region has 13 residues. CDR3 sequence (DNA): TGTGCCAGCAGCCTCGGGACGCAGACTGAAGCTTTCTTT. It yields the protein CASSLGTQTEAFF.

The chain uses TRBV29-1 and TRBJ1-2; D gene ambiguous. The germline gives CDR1 SQVTM, CDR2 ANQGSEA. CDR3 length: 13 amino acids. Trimming left V 3 bases short and J 5 bases short, with 13 bases between. In DNA, the CDR3 is TGCAGCGTTGACAAGGGCGTTAGTTATGGCTACACCTTC. Its protein is CSVDKGVSYGYTF.

This chain uses TRBV9 with TRBJ2-5, with D possibly called TRBD1 or TRBD2 (5 bases each). V lost 2 bases and J lost 5, with 13 bases in between. The CDR3 length is 14 residues. Germline assignment: CDR1 SGDLS and CDR2 YYNGEE. This CDR3 is CASSVSGSGETQYF. The CDR3 DNA reads TGTGCCAGCAGCGTCTCAGGGAGCGGCGAGACCCAGTACTTC.

The CDR3 DNA is TGTGCCAGCAGCTTAAGGGGGACGGAAGAGGACTACACCTTC. Translating it yields CASSLRGTEEDYTF. The chain carries TRBV7-2 and TRBJ1-2, with D possibly matching TRBD1 (6 bases). The CDR3 sequence is 14 residues long. The V end was cut by 2 bases, the J end by 10 bases, with 17 bases between. Looked up from germline, CDR1 is SGHTA and CDR2 is FQGNSA.

The gene calls are TRBV27 and TRBJ2-1; 8 bases align to TRBD1. The V gene's germline CDR1 is MNHEY and CDR2 SMNVEV (reference sequence). The CDR3 is 15 amino acids. Losses at the gene ends were 5 bases for V and 10 bases for J; bases not matched to a gene: 13. DNA of the CDR3: TGTGCCAGCAGTGGTCGGACAGGGTTGGGGAAAGAGCAGTTCTTC. Amino acids: CASSGRTGLGKEQFF.

In its sample, this clonotype was seen a few times. The J gene is TRBJ2-7, the V gene TRBV10-2; possibly TRBD2 for D (7 bases). The CDR3 spans 15 residues. Germline CDR1 is WSHSY and CDR2 is SAAADI. The ends were cut back, 1 base at V and 1 base at J, with 11 bases in the middle. CDR3 loop: CASSEWGRGSYEQYF. For the CDR3, the DNA is TGCGCCAGCAGTGAGTGGGGGCGGGGGTCCTACGAGCAGTACTTC.

This chain uses TRBV3-1 with TRBJ2-5; the match to TRBD2 covers 10 bases. CDR3 length: 15 residues. Germline CDR1 is LGHDT and CDR2 is YNNKEL (reference sequence). J was trimmed by 2 bases and V by 9 bases; bases with no gene match: 9. The CDR3 spells CASITSGEIQETQYF. CDR3 coding DNA: TGTGCCAGTATCACTAGCGGGGAGATTCAAGAGACCCAGTACTTC.

This clonotype was seen a few times. The rearrangement links TRBV6-1 to TRBJ2-3; 7 bases agree with TRBD1. The germline V gene has CDR1 MNHNS and CDR2 SASEGT. The CDR3 spans 16 residues. The V segment lost 6 bases and the J segment 2 bases; nucleotides outside the gene matches: 11. In nucleotides, the CDR3 is TGTGCCAGCAGCCCTAATCGGAAGGGGGCCACAGATACGCAGTATTTT. Its protein is CASSPNRKGATDTQYF.

The rearrangement links TRBV2 to TRBJ2-1; 8 positions match TRBD1. V trimming: 0 bases; J trimming: 8 bases; junction bases outside the gene matches: 9. Germline-derived CDR1 and CDR2 are SNHLY and FYNNEI. The CDR3 spans 16 residues. CDR3 protein: CASSEALHNRGDEQFF. The CDR3, as DNA: TGTGCCAGCAGTGAAGCGCTTCATAACAGGGGGGATGAGCAGTTCTTC.

The chain combines TRBV15 with TRBJ2-1, with D unresolved. CDR1 is LNHNV and CDR2 is YYDKDF in the germline V gene (reference sequence). Trimming removed 3 bases from V and 3 bases from J, with 18 bases in between. This CDR3 contains 17 residues. The CDR3 sequence is CATSRDRRSGNYNEQFF. The CDR3 DNA reads TGTGCCACCAGCAGGGACCGTCGGAGTGGCAACTACAATGAGCAGTTCTTC.

This clonotype has just a few counts. This rearrangement joins TRBV4-2 to TRBJ2-5, with D maybe TRBD2 (5 bases). Germline assignment: CDR1 LGHNA and CDR2 YNFKEQ. With 5 bases removed from V and 4 bases from J, the gap between germline ends came to 23 bases. This CDR3 is built from 17 residues. CDR3 nucleotide sequence: TGTGCCAGCAGCTCACGTTTAGACGCAGAGGGTATAGAGACCCAGTACTTC. It translates to CASSSRLDAEGIETQYF.

This clonotype was detected only a few times. The chain couples TRBV12-3 or TRBV12-4 to TRBJ2-7; D may be TRBD2 (7 bases). Trimming pared 6 bases from V and 0 bases from J, leaving 24 bases between. The CDR3 is made up of 18 amino acids. CDR3 in amino acids: CASRPHPFAGAFSYEQYF. CDR3 DNA sequence: TGTGCCAGCAGGCCACATCCCTTTGCGGGGGCCTTCTCCTACGAGCAGTACTTC.

The chain couples TRBV7-2 to TRBJ2-3; D tentatively fits TRBD1 or TRBD2 (6 bases each). Trimming took 6 bases from V and 5 from J, leaving 15 bases between them. CDR3 size: 14 residues. Germline V gene data show CDR1 as SGHTA and CDR2 as FQGNSA. The CDR3 bases are TGTGCCAGCAGTCTCACGGGGGCAGGAGATACGCAGTATTTT. Amino acids: CASSLTGAGDTQYF.

This clonotype was observed a handful of times. V usage is TRBV3-1 and J usage is TRBJ2-4, with D possibly being TRBD1 (5 bases). Germline V gives CDR1 LGHDT, CDR2 YNNKEL (reference sequence). V shed 1 base and J shed 5 bases, with 9 bases lying between them. The CDR3 contains 14 residues. CDR3 DNA sequence: TGTGCCAGCAGCCAAGGGGCAGGGCAAAACATTCAGTACTTC. It specifies CASSQGAGQNIQYF.

In this sample, this clonotype turned up a few times. DNA of the CDR3: TGTGCCAGCAGCTCCGGGTCCCATTCTTGGGAGCAGTACTTC. Translating it yields CASSSGSHSWEQYF. V gene TRBV7-2 combines with J gene TRBJ2-5; D might be TRBD2 (5 bases). CDR1 and CDR2 from the germline V gene are SGHTA and FQGNSA. Trimming removed 4 bases at V and 11 bases at J, with 20 bases between. CDR3 length: 14 amino acids.

The rearrangement joins TRBV9 to TRBJ1-2, with D perhaps TRBD1 (6 bases). The CDR3 loop spans 14 amino acids. Trimming removed 6 bases at V and 2 bases at J, with 14 bases between. CDR1 and CDR2 (germline): SGDLS, YYNGEE. The CDR3 loop is CASNREIGNYGYTF. The CDR3 DNA reads as TGTGCCAGCAACAGGGAGATTGGGAACTATGGCTACACCTTC.

The chain uses TRBV7-9 and TRBJ2-5; the D call may be TRBD1 or TRBD2 (5 bases each). CDR1 and CDR2 (germline): SEHNR, FQNEAQ (reference sequence). Trimming stripped 1 base from V and 0 bases from J, with 12 bases between. CDR3 size: 16 residues. Written as DNA, the CDR3 is TGTGCCAGCAGCTTAGGGGACGTCAGGTACCAAGAGACCCAGTACTTC. Its translation is CASSLGDVRYQETQYF.

This clonotype has a handful of counts. This chain connects TRBV7-2 to TRBJ2-7, with D perhaps being TRBD1 or TRBD2 (6 bases each). The CDR3 runs 17 residues. The germline V gene has CDR1 SGHTA and CDR2 FQGNSA. The CDR3 sequence is CPGFAVPGARETYEQYF. The DNA of the CDR3 is TGTCCGGGTTTCGCTGTACCGGGGGCGCGTGAAACCTACGAGCAGTACTTC.